This TCR beta chain was sequenced during a study of cytomegalovirus exposure and HLA in healthy donors (dated by TCRdb to 2016 to 2017). Some background on the complete study: According to an earlier analysis of 450 to 650 of the donors, about 190 million T cells yielded roughly 110 million unique TCR beta sequences and approximately 300 Gb of sequence data. A later genetic analysis used genome-wide SNP genotypes for about 65% of the 666 donors, treating that subset as a discovery cohort. An early release covering roughly 580 HLA-typed donors comprised about 300 gigabases of sequencing data and approximately 85 million unique TCR sequences. The later analysis used no new phenotypic data to find candidate immune exposures, relying instead on TCR beta sequences and their occurrence across donors. Because of strong linkage in the cohort, a few DR-DQ haplotypes were treated as single units for association and clustering. The study aimed to test whether cataloging public T cell receptors could reveal signatures of past pathogen exposure. To predict cytomegalovirus infection status, the study combined high-throughput TCR immunosequencing, statistical association of individual TCRs with disease status, and machine learning. The genetic ancestry cluster associated with self-reported Caucasian donors included over 80% of the roughly 380 genotyped donors. The number of typed donors differed by locus: about 620-630 for A, B, C, DRB1 and DQB1; some 500 for DQA1; around 580 for DPA1; and about 450 for DPB1. Among almost 400 genotyped donors of the cohort, an average of approximately 250,000 unique TCR beta nucleotide sequences were sequenced per donor, approximately 20% of them non-productive. Donor age, sex, ethnicity and CMV serostatus were compiled together with the repertoire data. In a later analysis, previously published TCR beta repertoires from some 640 donors were re-analyzed and high-resolution HLA genotyping was added so that TCR occurrence patterns could be studied. All discovery cohort repertoires had been generated using a single sequencing platform. HLA typing covered class I and class II loci at four-digit resolution. The study profiled the T cell repertoires of more than 500 subjects by immunosequencing and related them to cytomegalovirus serostatus. Besides the first cohort of 666 subjects, a separate validation cohort made up of around 120 different subjects was used. To decide whether each TCR beta V gene segment behaved as functional or pseudogenic, an earlier analysis of approximately 600 of the donors relied on high-throughput TCR beta sequencing.

Library preparation was by the immunoSEQ multiplex PCR assay. For the multiplex PCR, a mixture combining 60 forward primers for TCR Vbeta segments and 13 reverse primers for TCR Jbeta segments was used. The CDR3 region of rearranged TCR beta genes was amplified from genomic DNA with a multiplex PCR assay. The amplified TCR beta libraries were sequenced on the Illumina HiSeq System as 87-base-pair reads. Concerning the study's data processing: In a later analysis, 70 million to 95 million unique TCR beta chains were counted across the approximately 620 repertoires, and approximately 11 million of these chains were shared by at least two donors. Raw reads were error-corrected and collapsed into unique sequences by a nearest-neighbor algorithm in which closely related sequences were merged to remove PCR and sequencing errors. CDR3 sequences were aligned to IMGT reference sequences to assign V, D and J gene segments. For a sequence to be retained, at least a six-nucleotide match to both a V gene segment and a J gene segment was required. Rearrangements were classified as productive when the CDR3 lacked stop codons and remained in frame with V and J, and all other rearrangements were classified as non-productive. CDR3 was defined according to IMGT convention as the region running from the second conserved V-encoded cysteine to the conserved J-encoded phenylalanine. Sequences without an unambiguous match to a single V gene segment were excluded from the earlier analysis of approximately 600 of the donors. An earlier analysis of 500 to 700 of the donors classified V segments as functional when productive rearrangements were above 56.7% and as segregating when the standard deviation between donors was above 5%. A statistical classification framework was developed to diagnose cytomegalovirus status using the catalog of TCR beta chain sequences. In a later analysis, TCR nucleotide sequences were compared against IMGT/GENE-DB human TR gene sequences so that V and J genes could be assigned. A later analysis assigned CDR3 sequences and most-parsimonious VDJ recombination scenarios with the TCRdist pipeline. In a later analysis, every TCR beta chain was defined by the combination of its CDR3 amino acid sequence and its V-gene family, and reads without a unique V-gene family were dropped. To address suspected cross-contamination and a sequencing artifact, a later analysis removed a few hundred highly shared, low-generation-probability nucleotide sequences. For each public chain, a later analysis derived a clonal expansion index from normalized ranks of inferred template counts within each repertoire. In a later analysis, generation probabilities were computed with a VDJ recombination model fitted to out-of-frame rearrangements, and the resulting probabilities were checked against IGoR. In a later analysis, hypergeometric tests were used to score TCR-TCR, TCR-HLA and TCR-CMV co-occurrence, with a repertoire-size bias correction applied to TCR pairs. A later analysis estimated false discovery rates by permuting HLA or CMV assignments 20 times. In a later analysis, co-occurring TCRs were grouped using DBSCAN, with TCRdist sequence similarity added in when clustering inside HLA-allele-positive subsets. Co-occurrence clustering excluded repertoires with fewer than 30,000 or more than 120,000 public chains, plus five with anomalous nucleotide sharing. The table was pulled from immuneACCESS by TCRdb, which kept in-frame rearrangements only. Such tables lose some clones; where checked, under half of the loss comes from unresolved V genes, and the rest has no known cause. V and J calls and clone size follow that table, whereas D and trimming were derived from the DNA. This sample lists about 200,000 clones; around 80% were detected once. About 1.9% of the sample comes from the top ten.

The germline V gene (reference sequence) supplies CDR1 SSHAT and CDR2 FNYEAQ. The CDR3, cysteine through phenylalanine, is 16 amino acids long. Of all the DNA, just the CDR3 is kept, 48 bases in frame from base 1. The V end gives up 3 bases and the J end 6 bases, leaving 14 bases in the junction not matched to a gene. The cohort was made up of approximately 700 healthy bone marrow donors. At the time of sampling, all cohort members were nominally healthy, though unrecorded immune exposures were likely present. The donor was CMV seronegative and was included in the group of under 450 seronegative cohort members. A peripheral blood sample was provided by each donor, and peripheral blood mononuclear cells were used for TCR beta sequencing. The Qiagen DNeasy Blood Extraction Kit was used to extract genomic DNA from the blood cell samples. The study at large found these results: Because counts were too low, seventeen rarely observed V segments, including chromosome 9 orphons, were excluded from the earlier analysis of around 640 of the donors. This cohort had only TCR beta chains sequenced, and the lack of alpha or paired-chain data limited which features could be detected. In a later genetic analysis, fewer N-insertions in productive TCRs were reported among donors in an Asian-associated ancestry cluster than the roughly 700-donor mean. According to the authors, the approach could potentially be generalized to other disease states and immunological phenotypes. A few of the identified cytomegalovirus-associated TCR beta chains were confirmed in vitro to be specific for cytomegalovirus antigens. A cluster of highly shared sequence variants was judged likely to represent a technical artifact of the sequencing pipeline. In the study, around 160 TCR beta chains were listed as associated with cytomegalovirus. A later genetic analysis associated a missense DCLRE1C variant with V-gene and J-gene trimming of TCR beta chains, and an independent cohort replicated the association. Most TCR sequences were observed very rarely across donors, whereas some public TCRs were present in many individuals. The only immune exposure information available for the cohort was CMV serostatus. Roughly uniform sequencing depth across donors was assumed in presence/absence analyses, although this assumption may not hold. In a later analysis, HLA-associated TCR beta chains were found to be more clonally expanded and to have lower generation probabilities than equally common non-associated chains. In a later analysis, over 15,000 TCR beta sequences were associated with specific HLA alleles at a false discovery rate of 0.05. In both the original and validation cohorts, the classifier was reported to diagnose cytomegalovirus status with high specificity and sensitivity. Because some donors lacked HLA typing at each locus, the association tests relied only on the typed subset. In a later analysis, several top co-occurrence clusters were reported to appear linked to parvovirus B19, influenza, CMV and Epstein-Barr virus. Because the 87-base-pair reads could not distinguish some IMGT-functional V segments, including TRBV6-2 and TRBV6-3, those segments were excluded. A further reported finding was that TCR beta sequences accurately predicted the HLA-A and HLA-B alleles for most subjects in the first cohort. In a later analysis, most CMV-associated TCR beta chains were found to appear HLA-restricted, with HLA associations seemingly driven largely by CMV exposure. Correlated functional status among segregating V segments might reflect linkage disequilibrium, but an unknown experimental factor could not be ruled out. Broadly in line with IMGT annotations, most TCR beta V segments showed up in productive rearrangements about 87% or about 30% of the time in an earlier analysis of 450 to 600 of the donors. Assigning TCR associations to individual alleles was difficult when HLA alleles, especially DR and DQ, strongly co-occurred. In a later analysis, the rate of TCR association differed among HLA loci, with DRB1 alleles having the most associated TCRs and HLA-C alleles having the fewest.

Note on this clone: Its antigen target is currently unknown. No clone much larger than this one lies a single base away; base qualities are absent.

Sequenced material: PBMCs. The sequence came from a man younger than 40 in good health and CMV-seronegative. The sequence is built from TRBV7-7 and TRBJ2-7; TRBD1 lines up with 7 middle nucleotides. The bases read TGTGCCAGCAGCTTGGGGGACAGACAGGAGGTTTCCGAGCAGTACTTC. This codes for CASSLGDRQEVSEQYF.